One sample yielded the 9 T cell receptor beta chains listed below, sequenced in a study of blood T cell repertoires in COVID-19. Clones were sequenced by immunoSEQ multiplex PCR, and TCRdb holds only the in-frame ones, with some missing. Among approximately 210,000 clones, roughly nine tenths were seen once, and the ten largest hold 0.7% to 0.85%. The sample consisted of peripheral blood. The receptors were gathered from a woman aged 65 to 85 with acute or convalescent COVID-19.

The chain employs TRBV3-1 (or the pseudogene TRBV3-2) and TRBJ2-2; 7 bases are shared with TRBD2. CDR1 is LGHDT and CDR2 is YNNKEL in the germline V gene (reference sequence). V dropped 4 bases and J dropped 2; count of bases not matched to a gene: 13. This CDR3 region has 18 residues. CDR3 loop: CASSPRGRARLNTGELFF. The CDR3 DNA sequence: TGTGCCAGCAGCCCTCGGGGGAGGGCCCGACTAAACACCGGGGAGCTGTTTTTT.

CDR3 sequence (DNA): TGTGCCAGCAAACCGGGACAGCTGAACACCGGGGAGCTGTTTTTT. Its protein is CASKPGQLNTGELFF. The genes are TRBV6-5 and TRBJ2-2; 7 bases match TRBD1. Germline-derived CDR1 and CDR2 are MNHEY and SVGAGI. The CDR3 runs 15 residues. Trimming took 7 bases from V and 1 from J; bases not matched to a gene: 6.

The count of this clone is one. CDR3 region: CASSLPGSGKYEQYF. CDR3 coding DNA: TGTGCCAGCAGCTTGCCGGGAAGCGGGAAGTACGAGCAGTACTTC. The V call is TRBV11-3, the J call TRBJ2-7; 7 bases line up with TRBD2. The V gene's germline CDR1 is SGHNT and CDR2 YENEEA. With V trimmed by 3 bases and J by 4 bases, 9 bases remained unmatched. The CDR3 runs 15 residues. Drawing the rest from reference TRBV11-3 and TRBJ2-7, the complete variable domain is EAGVVQSPRYKIIEKKQPVAFWCNPISGHNTLYWYLQNLGQGPELLIRYENEEAVDDSQLPKDRFSAERLKGVDSTLKIQPAELGDSAVYLCASSLPGSGKYEQYFGPGTRLTVT.

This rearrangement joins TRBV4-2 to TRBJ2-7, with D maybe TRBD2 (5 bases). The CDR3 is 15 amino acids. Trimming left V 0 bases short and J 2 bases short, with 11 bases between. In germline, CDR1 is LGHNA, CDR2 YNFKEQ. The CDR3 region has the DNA TGTGCCAGCAGCCAAGAGCGGCTAGCCGCCTACGAGCAGTACTTC. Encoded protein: CASSQERLAAYEQYF.

The CDR3 nucleotides are TGCGCCAGCAGTGATTTGGGCCCTTTTGCAACTAATGAAAAACTGTTTTTT. Its translation is CASSDLGPFATNEKLFF. The V gene is TRBV10-2, the J gene TRBJ1-4; D is uncertain. CDR3 length: 17 residues. The germline gives CDR1 WSHSY, CDR2 SAAADI. The V end was cut by 3 bases, the J end by 0 bases, with 14 bases between.

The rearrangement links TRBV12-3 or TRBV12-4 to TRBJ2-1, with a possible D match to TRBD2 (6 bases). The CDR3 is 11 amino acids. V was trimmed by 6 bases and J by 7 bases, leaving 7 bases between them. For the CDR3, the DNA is TGTGCCAGCAGGGCGGGGAATGAGCAGTTCTTC. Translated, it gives CASRAGNEQFF.

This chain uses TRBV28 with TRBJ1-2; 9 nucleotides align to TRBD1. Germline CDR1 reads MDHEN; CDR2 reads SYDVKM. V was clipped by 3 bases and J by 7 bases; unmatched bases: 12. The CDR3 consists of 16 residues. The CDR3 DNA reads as TGTGCCAGCAGTTTGTCGTTACAGGGGGCGCTCGGTGGCTACACCTTC. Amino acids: CASSLSLQGALGGYTF.

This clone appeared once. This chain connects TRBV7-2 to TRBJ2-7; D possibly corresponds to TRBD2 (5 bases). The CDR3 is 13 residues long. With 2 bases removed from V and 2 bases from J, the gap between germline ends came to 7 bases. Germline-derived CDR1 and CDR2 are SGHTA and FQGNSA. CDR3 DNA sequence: TGTGCCAGCAGCTTAACCGGGACCTACGAGCAGTACTTC. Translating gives CASSLTGTYEQYF.

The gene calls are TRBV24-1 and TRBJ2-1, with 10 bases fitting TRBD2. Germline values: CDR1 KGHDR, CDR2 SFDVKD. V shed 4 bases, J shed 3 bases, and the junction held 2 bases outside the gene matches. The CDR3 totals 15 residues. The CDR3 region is CATSDSSGSYNEQFF. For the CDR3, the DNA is TGTGCCACCAGTGACTCTAGCGGGAGCTACAATGAGCAGTTCTTC.